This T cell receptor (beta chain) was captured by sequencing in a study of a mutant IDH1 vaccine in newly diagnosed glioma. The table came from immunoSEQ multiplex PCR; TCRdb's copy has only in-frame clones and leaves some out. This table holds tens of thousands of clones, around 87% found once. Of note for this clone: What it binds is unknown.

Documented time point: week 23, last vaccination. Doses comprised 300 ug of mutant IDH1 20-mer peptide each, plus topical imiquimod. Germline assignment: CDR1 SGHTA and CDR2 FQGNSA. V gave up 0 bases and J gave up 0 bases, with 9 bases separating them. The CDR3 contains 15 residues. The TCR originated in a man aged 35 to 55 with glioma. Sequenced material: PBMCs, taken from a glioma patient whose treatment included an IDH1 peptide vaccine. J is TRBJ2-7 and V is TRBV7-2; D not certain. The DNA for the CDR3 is TGTGCCAGCAGCTTAGCTAGCCTGAGCTCCTACGAGCAGTACTTC. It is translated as CASSLASLSSYEQYF.